A single sample is the source of the 8 T cell receptor beta chains below, sequenced in a study of blood T cells in healthy people across ages. A second about 7 to 11 cycle PCR used barcoded and J-beta primers. Via MiXCR, TCRdb re-called the 5' RACE reads, giving one row per CDR3 protein. This sample has approximately 810,000 distinct CDR3 sequences, with 29% found just once. Input material: blood. The origin of the receptors is a woman of 80 years or more in good health.

This clonotype occurred many times. The rearrangement joins TRBV5-1 to TRBJ2-5; 11 bases agree with TRBD1. Germline CDR1 and CDR2: SGHRS and YFSETQ. V lost 2 bases and J lost 1; bases outside the gene matches: 7. The CDR3 is 17 residues long. CDR3 region: CASSFGRTGGFQETQYF. The CDR3 region has the DNA TGCGCCAGCAGCTTCGGTAGGACAGGGGGCTTCCAAGAGACCCAGTACTTC.

This clonotype occurred a few times. J is TRBJ1-2 and V is TRBV7-9, with D unresolved. Between the trimmed V and J ends, which lost 5 bases and 2 bases, there was a span of 12 bases. The V gene's germline CDR1 is SEHNR and CDR2 FQNEAQ (reference sequence). This CDR3 spans 14 amino acids. In DNA, the CDR3 is TGTGCCAGCAGCCAACGACACGAGAACTATGGCTACACCTTC. Encoded protein: CASSQRHENYGYTF.

This clonotype occurred a few times. The V call is TRBV28, the J call TRBJ1-1, with no clear D. The CDR3 contains 16 residues. CDR1 is MDHEN, CDR2 SYDVKM, per germline. Trimming cost V 6 bases and J 2 bases, with 19 bases left between them. Here the CDR3 reads CASSSREVVVNTEAFF. The CDR3 bases are TGTGCCAGCAGCTCGAGGGAGGTAGTTGTCAACACTGAAGCTTTCTTT. Using reference TRBV28 and TRBJ1-1 for the parts outside the CDR3, the full variable domain is DVKVTQSSRYLVKRTGEKVFLECVQDMDHENMFWYRQDPGLGLRLIYFSYDVKMKEKGDIPEGYSVSREKKERFSLILESASTNQTSMYLCASSSREVVVNTEAFFGQGTRLTVV.

The chain has TRBV6-2 or TRBV6-3 and TRBJ2-3, with 13 bases fitting TRBD2. CDR1 MNHEY and CDR2 SVGEGT come from the germline V gene. This CDR3 comprises 18 residues. Trimming cost V 8 bases and J 0 bases; bases outside gene matches: 11. The CDR3 spells CASGKTSGGPISTDTQYF. In DNA, the CDR3 is TGTGCCAGCGGCAAGACTAGCGGGGGGCCGATAAGCACAGATACGCAGTATTTT.

CDR3 coding DNA: TGCGCCAGCAGCTCACAACGGGCGAAGGCCTATGGCTACACCTTC. Translated, it gives CASSSQRAKAYGYTF. The V and J genes are TRBV5-1 and TRBJ1-2, with unresolved D. CDR1 and CDR2 from the germline V gene are SGHRS and YFSETQ. Trimming stripped 3 bases from V and 4 bases from J, with 16 bases between. This CDR3 has 15 amino acids.

The CDR3: CAISDLGGRGTQFF. CDR3 in DNA: TGTGCCATCAGTGATTTGGGGGGCCGGGGGACCCAGTTCTTC. The chain recombines TRBV10-3 with TRBJ2-1; D is perhaps TRBD1 or TRBD2 (6 bases each). The germline V gene has CDR1 ENHRY and CDR2 SYGVKD. CDR3 length: 14 residues. Between the trimmed V and J ends, which lost 3 bases and 13 bases, there was a span of 19 bases.

This clonotype was counted ten times or more. This chain connects TRBV12-3 or TRBV12-4 to TRBJ1-2; possible D gene TRBD1, 6 bases. V was trimmed by 1 base and J by 4 bases, leaving 10 bases between them. The CDR3 spans 14 residues. In DNA, the CDR3 is TGTGCCAGCAGTTTAGGGGGGGCTGGCTATGGCTACACCTTC. Its translation: CASSLGGAGYGYTF.

This clonotype was found a few times. This sequence joins TRBV20-1 and TRBJ2-1; 7 bases fit TRBD2. The CDR3 extends over 15 amino acids. Trimming at V came to 0 bases and at J to 3 bases, leaving 5 bases not matched to a gene. Germline assignment: CDR1 DFQATT and CDR2 SNEGSKA (reference sequence). CDR3 in DNA: TGCAGTGCTAGAGAAAGCCTAGCGGACTACAATGAGCAGTTCTTC. This translates into CSARESLADYNEQFF.